Listed below are T cell receptor beta chains from one sample, sequenced in a study of T-cell memory formation after mild COVID-19. TCRdb analysed the 5' RACE reads with MiXCR anew, one entry per CDR3 protein. Among 250,000 to 350,000 distinct CDR3 sequences listed, 15% to 20% were seen once. Source material: PBMCs or a T cell subset sorted from them (not recorded which). The receptors originated from a man between 18 and 35 years old who had mild COVID-19 (a few samples of this study predate the infection). Cell type and time point are not known. CDR3s include the opening cysteine and the closing phenylalanine or tryptophan. Each record gives: V gene, D gene, J gene, clone size, CDR3 DNA, CDR3 protein. D genes are given only for firm matches. Clone size is stated in some rows and not others, as once, few, many or a class when expanded.

v_gene: TRBV3-1
d_gene: .
j_gene: TRBJ1-6
abundance: .
CDR3nt: TGTGCCAGCAGCCAAGCCATCGTCTCACCCCTCCACTTT
CDR3aa: CASSQAIVSPLHF

v_gene: TRBV4-1
d_gene: .
j_gene: TRBJ2-1
abundance: few
CDR3nt: TGCGCCAGCAGCCAAGATCGTGGACCCTACAATGAGCAGTTCTTC
CDR3aa: CASSQDRGPYNEQFF

v_gene: TRBV6-5
d_gene: TRBD2
j_gene: TRBJ2-7
abundance: .
CDR3nt: TGTGCCAGCAGTTACCCTAGCGGGGGGTCCTACGAGCAGTACTTC
CDR3aa: CASSYPSGGSYEQYF

v_gene: TRBV7-9
d_gene: .
j_gene: TRBJ1-1
abundance: .
CDR3nt: TGTGCCAGCAGCCCCTCCTTGGCCAAGAACACTGAAGCTTTCTTT
CDR3aa: CASSPSLAKNTEAFF

v_gene: TRBV9
d_gene: TRBD1
j_gene: TRBJ1-2
abundance: .
CDR3nt: TGTGCCAGCAGCTACGGGACAGGGGGCACTGGCTACACCTTC
CDR3aa: CASSYGTGGTGYTF

v_gene: TRBV7-9
d_gene: .
j_gene: TRBJ2-1
abundance: .
CDR3nt: TGTGCCAGCAGCTTATCGGGGAGGAATGAGCAGTTCTTC
CDR3aa: CASSLSGRNEQFF

v_gene: TRBV6-2/TRBV6-3
d_gene: .
j_gene: TRBJ2-2
abundance: many
CDR3nt: TGTGCCAGCAGTTACCTTACAGACACCGGGGAGCTGTTTTTT
CDR3aa: CASSYLTDTGELFF

v_gene: TRBV2
d_gene: .
j_gene: TRBJ1-6
abundance: few
CDR3nt: TGTGCCAGCAATAGAGAAGGGATGGGTTCACCCCTCCACTTT
CDR3aa: CASNREGMGSPLHF

v_gene: TRBV5-1
d_gene: .
j_gene: TRBJ2-7
abundance: .
CDR3nt: TGCGCCAGCAGCTTGGATGCAGGGTCGGTCGGCGAGCAGTACTTC
CDR3aa: CASSLDAGSVGEQYF

v_gene: TRBV9
d_gene: .
j_gene: TRBJ1-3
abundance: few
CDR3nt: TGTGCCAGCAGCGTATTAGATAGCTCTGGAAACACCATATATTTT
CDR3aa: CASSVLDSSGNTIYF

v_gene: TRBV27
d_gene: .
j_gene: TRBJ1-3
abundance: .
CDR3nt: TGTGCCAGCAGTGGGCTTAAGAGAAACACCATATATTTT
CDR3aa: CASSGLKRNTIYF

v_gene: TRBV7-3
d_gene: .
j_gene: TRBJ1-1
abundance: .
CDR3nt: TGTGCCAGCAGCTTAACGAAACAGACTAACACTGAAGCTTTCTTT
CDR3aa: CASSLTKQTNTEAFF

v_gene: TRBV7-9
d_gene: TRBD2
j_gene: TRBJ2-7
abundance: .
CDR3nt: TGTGCCAGCAGCTTGCGGGGGGGTTCCTACGAGCAGTACTTC
CDR3aa: CASSLRGGSYEQYF

v_gene: TRBV9
d_gene: TRBD2
j_gene: TRBJ2-5
abundance: .
CDR3nt: TGTGCCAGCAGCGTAGAGGGAAGCGGGGGGGCTACCCAGTACTTC
CDR3aa: CASSVEGSGGATQYF

v_gene: TRBV6-5
d_gene: TRBD2
j_gene: TRBJ2-5
abundance: .
CDR3nt: TGTGCCAGCAGCCCCGGGGTAGCGGGGCAAGAGACCCAGTACTTC
CDR3aa: CASSPGVAGQETQYF

v_gene: TRBV7-2
d_gene: TRBD2
j_gene: TRBJ2-3
abundance: .
CDR3nt: TGTGCCAGCAGCCCGATGGGGGGGAGCACAGATACGCAGTATTTT
CDR3aa: CASSPMGGSTDTQYF

v_gene: TRBV6-5
d_gene: .
j_gene: TRBJ2-2
abundance: few
CDR3nt: TGTGCCAGCAGACAAATAGGGGGGGCCCCCAACACCGGGGAGCTGTTTTTT
CDR3aa: CASRQIGGAPNTGELFF

v_gene: TRBV12-3/TRBV12-4
d_gene: .
j_gene: TRBJ2-1
abundance: few
CDR3nt: TGTGCCAGCAGCCGAGGGGGGCAGCGGGCCTTTTCTGAGCAGTTCTTC
CDR3aa: CASSRGGQRAFSEQFF

v_gene: TRBV6-2/TRBV6-3
d_gene: TRBD1
j_gene: TRBJ2-2
abundance: few
CDR3nt: TGTGCCAGCAGAGGGCAGGGGGACACCGGGGAGCTGTTTTTT
CDR3aa: CASRGQGDTGELFF

v_gene: TRBV9
d_gene: TRBD2
j_gene: TRBJ2-5
abundance: .
CDR3nt: TGTGCCAGCAGCGTAGACTGGGGACTAGGAGAGACCCAGTACTTC
CDR3aa: CASSVDWGLGETQYF

v_gene: TRBV7-2
d_gene: TRBD1
j_gene: TRBJ1-6
abundance: .
CDR3nt: TGTGCCAGCAGCTTAGGACAGGGGCGGGGGTCACCCCTCCACTTT
CDR3aa: CASSLGQGRGSPLHF

v_gene: TRBV7-3
d_gene: .
j_gene: TRBJ1-5
abundance: .
CDR3nt: TGTGCCAGCAGCCCCCTAAACGCTGATCAGCCCCAGCATTTT
CDR3aa: CASSPLNADQPQHF

v_gene: TRBV6-2/TRBV6-3
d_gene: TRBD2
j_gene: TRBJ2-1
abundance: .
CDR3nt: TGTGCCAGCAGTTACCCAGCGGGGAGCTCCTACAATGAGCAGTTCTTC
CDR3aa: CASSYPAGSSYNEQFF

v_gene: TRBV2
d_gene: .
j_gene: TRBJ2-7
abundance: many
CDR3nt: TGTGCCAGCAGCCAAGGGGTCTACGAGCAGTACTTC
CDR3aa: CASSQGVYEQYF

v_gene: TRBV29-1
d_gene: .
j_gene: TRBJ2-5
abundance: few
CDR3nt: TGCAGCGTTTCCGGGACAACCCAAGAGACCCAGTACTTC
CDR3aa: CSVSGTTQETQYF

v_gene: TRBV7-6
d_gene: .
j_gene: TRBJ1-4
abundance: .
CDR3nt: TGTGCCAGCAGCTCCTTAAGCCCCCGGACTAATGAAAAACTGTTTTTT
CDR3aa: CASSSLSPRTNEKLFF

v_gene: TRBV4-2
d_gene: .
j_gene: TRBJ2-2
abundance: few
CDR3nt: TGTGCCAGCAGCCAAGAGGAGCACGGGGAGCTGTTTTTT
CDR3aa: CASSQEEHGELFF

v_gene: TRBV11-2
d_gene: TRBD1
j_gene: TRBJ2-7
abundance: .
CDR3nt: TGTGCCAGCAGCTTACGGGACAGCCAGTACGAGCAGTACTTC
CDR3aa: CASSLRDSQYEQYF

v_gene: TRBV21-1
d_gene: .
j_gene: TRBJ2-5
abundance: few
CDR3nt: TGTGCCAGCACCAAACCAGGGGGACAAGAGACCCAGTACTTC
CDR3aa: CASTKPGGQETQYF

v_gene: TRBV6-5
d_gene: .
j_gene: TRBJ1-2
abundance: few
CDR3nt: TGTGCCAGCGGGGTCCGGGGGGATACCTATGGCTACACCTTC
CDR3aa: CASGVRGDTYGYTF

v_gene: TRBV18
d_gene: TRBD2
j_gene: TRBJ2-3
abundance: few
CDR3nt: TGTGCCAGCTCACCAGTTACCTCTAGCGGGGGTAGCACAGATACGCAGTATTTT
CDR3aa: CASSPVTSSGGSTDTQYF

v_gene: TRBV7-2
d_gene: .
j_gene: TRBJ2-5
abundance: .
CDR3nt: TGTGCCAGCACTCGACAGAGTGGAGAGACCCAGTACTTC
CDR3aa: CASTRQSGETQYF

v_gene: TRBV7-9
d_gene: TRBD2
j_gene: TRBJ2-2
abundance: few
CDR3nt: TGTGCCAGCAGCTTGCGACTAGCGGAGTTCACCGGGGAGCTGTTTTTT
CDR3aa: CASSLRLAEFTGELFF

v_gene: TRBV4-3
d_gene: .
j_gene: TRBJ1-2
abundance: .
CDR3nt: TGCGCCAGCAGCCCCTCCCCCCGGGACGGTAACTATGGCTACACCTTC
CDR3aa: CASSPSPRDGNYGYTF

v_gene: TRBV9
d_gene: .
j_gene: TRBJ2-3
abundance: few
CDR3nt: TGTGCCAGCAGCGTAGGGGTAAGGGGAGCCACAGATACGCAGTATTTT
CDR3aa: CASSVGVRGATDTQYF

v_gene: TRBV14
d_gene: .
j_gene: TRBJ2-7
abundance: few
CDR3nt: TGTGCCAGCAGCACGAGGCCCAAGCACCCCGAGCAGTACTTC
CDR3aa: CASSTRPKHPEQYF

v_gene: TRBV4-3
d_gene: .
j_gene: TRBJ2-7
abundance: .
CDR3nt: TGCGCCAGCAGCCAAGAGCGGTTTGGGTACGAGCAGTACTTC
CDR3aa: CASSQERFGYEQYF

v_gene: TRBV20-1
d_gene: .
j_gene: TRBJ2-1
abundance: .
CDR3nt: TGCAGTCCTATGTGGAATGAGCAGTTCTTC
CDR3aa: CSPMWNEQFF

v_gene: TRBV12-3/TRBV12-4
d_gene: .
j_gene: TRBJ1-5
abundance: few
CDR3nt: TGTGCCAGCAGTTTGAGGCCGGTCGATCCGCCCCAGCATTTT
CDR3aa: CASSLRPVDPPQHF

v_gene: TRBV12-3/TRBV12-4
d_gene: TRBD1
j_gene: TRBJ2-5
abundance: few
CDR3nt: TGTGCCAGCAGTTCCCAGACACCTCTATCGACAGGGTACCAAGAGACCCAGTACTTC
CDR3aa: CASSSQTPLSTGYQETQYF

v_gene: TRBV19
d_gene: TRBD2
j_gene: TRBJ2-7
abundance: .
CDR3nt: TGTGCCAGTTCAACCAGCGGGGGTTCCTCCTACGAGCAGTACTTC
CDR3aa: CASSTSGGSSYEQYF

v_gene: TRBV20-1
d_gene: .
j_gene: TRBJ2-5
abundance: many
CDR3nt: TGCAGTGCTAGAGATGCTGGACAAGACCAAGAGACCCAGTACTTC
CDR3aa: CSARDAGQDQETQYF

v_gene: TRBV7-3
d_gene: .
j_gene: TRBJ2-5
abundance: few
CDR3nt: TGTGCCAGCAGCTCCCCAGGAGTCCAAGAGACCCAGTACTTC
CDR3aa: CASSSPGVQETQYF